Each of the 26 T cell receptor beta chains below was sequenced from the same sample in a study of blood T cell repertoires in COVID-19. Sequencing used immunoSEQ multiplex PCR; TCRdb keeps in-frame clones, though not all of them. The data hold 75,000 to 100,000 clones, with around 87% observed a single time. The sequencing sample was made of peripheral blood. The origin of the receptors is a human donor in a cohort sampled during active COVID-19.

V usage is TRBV19 and J usage is TRBJ1-5; possible D gene TRBD1, 6 bases. The CDR3 consists of 16 residues. Germline assignment: CDR1 LNHDA and CDR2 SQIVND (reference sequence). The V end lost 3 bases, the J end lost 5 bases, and 17 bases lay between the germline ends. The CDR3 reads CASSIGLRQGHQPQHF. CDR3 in DNA: TGTGCCAGTAGTATTGGGCTTCGGCAGGGGCATCAGCCCCAGCATTTT.

The V and J genes are TRBV3-1 (or the pseudogene TRBV3-2) and TRBJ2-7; 9 bases align to TRBD2. Trimming cost V 5 bases and J 3 bases; bases outside gene matches: 5. This CDR3 comprises 14 residues. Looked up from germline, CDR1 is LGHDT and CDR2 is YNNKEL (reference sequence). The CDR3 region is CASSKAGGGYEQYF. CDR3 DNA: TGTGCCAGCAGCAAAGCGGGAGGAGGCTACGAGCAGTACTTC.

The chain is built from TRBV5-1 and TRBJ2-7; the match to TRBD2 covers 8 bases. Germline CDR1 reads SGHRS; CDR2 reads YFSETQ. CDR3 length equals 16 residues. The V and J ends lost 1 base and 0 bases, in that order; junction bases with no gene match: 6. The CDR3 DNA is TGCGCCAGCAGCTTGTGGGGCGGGGGGAGCTCCTACGAGCAGTACTTC. Protein product: CASSLWGGGSSYEQYF.

This clone was detected only once. This chain's CDR3 is CASSQVGGNEKLFF. The CDR3 DNA sequence: TGTGCCAGCAGCCAAGTCGGAGGGAATGAAAAACTGTTTTTT. This rearrangement joins TRBV4-2 to TRBJ1-4; D is ambiguous. V shed 1 base and J shed 5 bases, with 8 bases lying between them. The CDR3 spans 14 residues. The germline CDR1 and CDR2 sequences are LGHNA and YNFKEQ.

V usage is TRBV28 and J usage is TRBJ2-1, with D possibly matching TRBD2 (6 bases). V was trimmed by 3 bases and J by 0 bases, leaving 15 bases between them. This CDR3 is built from 17 residues. The V gene's germline CDR1 is MDHEN and CDR2 SYDVKM. The CDR3 loop reads CASSFSLGGTSYNEQFF. CDR3 sequence (DNA): TGTGCCAGCAGTTTTTCGTTGGGCGGGACCTCCTACAATGAGCAGTTCTTC.

This rearrangement joins TRBV7-9 to TRBJ1-5; 9 bases match TRBD1. Trimming removed 6 bases from V and 1 base from J; junction bases left unmatched: 13. The CDR3 extends over 18 amino acids. Germline assignment: CDR1 SEHNR and CDR2 FQNEAQ (reference sequence). The CDR3 region is CASSFSGQGVGSNQPQHF. The CDR3 DNA follows: TGTGCCAGCAGTTTCTCGGGACAGGGAGTTGGGAGCAATCAGCCCCAGCATTTT. Full variable domain (outside the CDR3, taken from reference TRBV7-9 and TRBJ1-5): DTGVSQNPRHKITKRGQNVTFRCDPISEHNRLYWYRQTLGQGPEFLTYFQNEAQLEKSRLLSDRFSAERPKGSFSTLEIQRTEQGDSAMYLCASSFSGQGVGSNQPQHFGDGTRLSIL.

J is TRBJ2-1 and V is TRBV7-9; 7 bases are shared with TRBD2. Germline lookup yields CDR1 SEHNR and CDR2 FQNEAQ (reference sequence). Unmatched junction bases numbered 6, after V lost 2 bases and J lost 8 bases. The CDR3 covers 14 residues. CDR3 coding DNA: TGTGCCAGCAGCTTACAGGGAGGGATGGATGAGCAGTTCTTC. Translation gives CASSLQGGMDEQFF.

The V gene is TRBV19, the J gene TRBJ1-6; no definite D call. V lost 7 bases and J lost 6, with 22 bases in between. This CDR3 has 17 residues. Germline V gene data show CDR1 as LNHDA and CDR2 as SQIVND (reference sequence). The CDR3, as DNA: TGTGCCAGTATCGCGTCGAGGGCAGGCAGAAGTAATTCACCCCTCCACTTT. Its translation: CASIASRAGRSNSPLHF.

As regards this clone: Different DNA sequences within this sample yield the same CDR3. The genes are TRBV5-1 and TRBJ2-1; no clear D gene. Trimming left V 1 base short and J 7 bases short, with 6 bases between. CDR1 is SGHRS and CDR2 is YFSETQ in the germline V gene. The CDR3 is made up of 12 amino acids. The CDR3 DNA reads as TGCGCCAGCAGCTTGTCCGGGAATGAGCAGTTCTTC. Its translation: CASSLSGNEQFF.

This clone occurred once. This chain connects TRBV29-1 to TRBJ2-5; the match to TRBD2 covers 9 bases. CDR1 and CDR2 (germline): SQVTM, ANQGSEA. The CDR3 runs 13 residues. The junction had 3 bases not matched to a gene; V was cut back by 5 bases and J by 2 bases. The CDR3 nucleotides read TGCAGCGTTCAAGCGGGGGGACAAGAGACCCAGTACTTC. Translating gives CSVQAGGQETQYF. Full variable domain (remainder filled in from reference TRBV29-1 and TRBJ2-5): SAVISQKPSRDICQRGTSLTIQCQVDSQVTMMFWYRQQPGQSLTLIATANQGSEATYESGFVIDKFPISRPNLTFSTLTVSNMSPEDSSIYLCSVQAGGQETQYFGPGTRLLVL.

The chain recombines TRBV9 with TRBJ2-7, with 9 bases matching TRBD2. The CDR3 is 13 residues long. V lost 3 bases and J lost 7; bases outside the gene matches: 5. Germline V CDR1 and CDR2: SGDLS, YYNGEE. CDR3 DNA: TGTGCCAGCAGCGGGGGACTAGCTTGGGAGCAGTACTTC. Protein product: CASSGGLAWEQYF.

The chain couples TRBV11-3 to TRBJ2-1, with 9 bases aligning to TRBD2. The germline gives CDR1 SGHNT, CDR2 YENEEA. This CDR3 is 17 amino acids long. The V gene end was trimmed by 0 bases and the J gene end by 7 bases; junction bases not matched to a gene: 10. The CDR3 DNA sequence: TGTGCCAGCAGCTTAGACCACGCGGGAGGGCCGGGAAATGAGCAGTTCTTC. Translation gives CASSLDHAGGPGNEQFF.

CDR3 amino acids: CASSDSMVASYNEQFF. DNA of the CDR3: TGTGCCAGCAGTGACTCGATGGTAGCCTCCTACAATGAGCAGTTCTTC. The rearrangement links TRBV6-4 to TRBJ2-1; no definite D call. The CDR3 contains 16 residues. Trimming took 0 bases from V and 0 from J, leaving 9 bases between them. The germline gives CDR1 MRHNA, CDR2 SNTAGT.

J is TRBJ1-2 and V is TRBV4-1, with D unresolved. This CDR3 region has 15 residues. Trimming stripped 1 base from V and 8 bases from J, with 17 bases between. Germline CDR1 reads MGHRA; CDR2 reads YSYEKL. CDR3 amino acids: CASSQVDPREEGYTF. The CDR3 DNA reads as TGCGCCAGCAGCCAAGTAGACCCCCGGGAGGAGGGCTACACCTTC.

V usage is TRBV13 and J usage is TRBJ2-7; tentative D call: TRBD1 (6 bases). The V gene's germline CDR1 is PRHDT and CDR2 FYEKMQ (reference sequence). Trimming stripped 6 bases from V and 0 bases from J, with 12 bases between. There are 14 residues in the CDR3. The CDR3: CASSRAGVSYEQYF. CDR3 nucleotide sequence: TGTGCCAGCAGTCGTGCAGGGGTCTCCTACGAGCAGTACTTC.

The chain employs TRBV28 and TRBJ2-7; D is perhaps TRBD2 (6 bases). Trimming pared 6 bases from V and 1 base from J, leaving 19 bases between. The CDR3 has 16 residues. Per the germline V gene, CDR1 is MDHEN and CDR2 is SYDVKM. DNA of the CDR3: TGTGCCAGCAGCTCCCCTAGGGCGGGATCTTCCTACGAGCAGTACTTC. Amino acids: CASSSPRAGSSYEQYF.

This chain links TRBV25-1 with TRBJ1-5; D is possibly TRBD1 (5 bases). Trimming stripped 3 bases from V and 4 bases from J, with 13 bases between. This CDR3 has 15 residues. From germline, CDR1 is MGHDK and CDR2 SYGVNS. In DNA, the CDR3 is TGTGCCAGCAGTGAGTCGGGGGTTTGGAATCAGCCCCAGCATTTT. Translation gives CASSESGVWNQPQHF.

This chain connects TRBV2 to TRBJ2-2; weak D call: TRBD2 (6 bases). Deletions cut 6 bases from V and 0 bases from J, with 11 bases between. CDR3 length equals 15 residues. CDR1 is SNHLY and CDR2 is FYNNEI in the germline V gene. CDR3 region: CASRGTLTNTGELFF. The CDR3 DNA reads as TGTGCCAGCAGGGGGACTTTGACGAACACCGGGGAGCTGTTTTTT.

This chain links TRBV5-1 with TRBJ2-3; D gene ambiguous. The CDR3 is 13 amino acids. With 3 bases removed from V and 6 bases from J, the gap between germline ends came to 11 bases. Germline V CDR1 and CDR2: SGHRS, YFSETQ. The CDR3: CASSSEWADTQYF. The CDR3, as DNA: TGCGCCAGCAGCTCGGAATGGGCCGATACGCAGTATTTT.

The J gene is TRBJ1-2, the V gene TRBV10-2; TRBD1 matches at 8 bases. This CDR3 has 16 amino acids. Germline trimming cut 4 bases from V and 3 bases from J; bases unmatched to any gene: 10. Looked up from germline, CDR1 is WSHSY and CDR2 is SAAADI. The CDR3 DNA reads as TGCGCCAGCAGTGCACTAGGCGGACAGGGCGACTATGGCTACACCTTC. This codes for CASSALGGQGDYGYTF.

This chain links TRBV27 with TRBJ2-7; tentative D call: TRBD1 (6 bases). The germline V and J ends were trimmed by 2 bases and 1 base, with 12 bases remaining between them. Germline V gene data show CDR1 as MNHEY and CDR2 as SMNVEV (reference sequence). CDR3 size: 15 residues. CDR3 sequence: CASSLGGFGSYEQYF. CDR3 nucleotide sequence: TGTGCCAGCAGTTTAGGGGGCTTTGGGTCCTACGAGCAGTACTTC.

This clone was observed a few times. The chain has TRBV7-2 and TRBJ2-7, with D perhaps matching TRBD1 (6 bases). Trimming left V 1 base short and J 6 bases short, with 10 bases between. CDR1 is SGHTA and CDR2 is FQGNSA in the germline V gene. The CDR3 covers 13 residues. CDR3: CASSLERRGEQYF. CDR3 nucleotide sequence: TGTGCCAGCAGCTTAGAGCGCAGGGGCGAGCAGTACTTC.

V and J are TRBV6-5 and TRBJ2-1, with TRBD1 as a possible D gene (6 bases). The V end lost 5 bases, the J end lost 8 bases, and 10 bases lay between the germline ends. The CDR3 consists of 12 residues. From germline, CDR1 is MNHEY and CDR2 SVGAGI. The DNA of the CDR3 is TGTGCCAGCAGTAGGGACATTTATGAGCAGTTCTTC. Its translation is CASSRDIYEQFF.

The rearrangement uses TRBV29-1 and TRBJ2-7; D may be TRBD2 (6 bases). Trimming removed 5 bases at V and 2 bases at J, with 25 bases between. The CDR3 is 17 residues long. Germline assignment: CDR1 SQVTM and CDR2 ANQGSEA. CDR3 bases: TGCAGCGTTTCTGGGCACCAAGTACAAGGAGGGACCTACGAGCAGTACTTC. Amino acid sequence: CSVSGHQVQGGTYEQYF.

The rearrangement joins TRBV7-6 to TRBJ2-3; D is unclear. The CDR3 totals 15 residues. Trimming left V 8 bases short and J 3 bases short, with 18 bases between. CDR1 and CDR2 (germline): SGHVS, FNYEAQ. This CDR3 reads CASHQTAGFTDTQYF. The CDR3 DNA reads as TGTGCCAGCCACCAGACGGCCGGGTTTACAGATACGCAGTATTTT.

The gene calls are TRBV11-2 and TRBJ2-5; 7 bases fit TRBD1. This CDR3 comprises 14 residues. The V gene end was trimmed by 4 bases and the J gene end by 4 bases; junction bases not matched to a gene: 6. Germline assignment: CDR1 SGHAT and CDR2 FQNNGV. The CDR3 region has the DNA TGTGCCAGCAGCTCTAGGGGGCATCTAGAGACCCAGTACTTC. Its translation: CASSSRGHLETQYF.